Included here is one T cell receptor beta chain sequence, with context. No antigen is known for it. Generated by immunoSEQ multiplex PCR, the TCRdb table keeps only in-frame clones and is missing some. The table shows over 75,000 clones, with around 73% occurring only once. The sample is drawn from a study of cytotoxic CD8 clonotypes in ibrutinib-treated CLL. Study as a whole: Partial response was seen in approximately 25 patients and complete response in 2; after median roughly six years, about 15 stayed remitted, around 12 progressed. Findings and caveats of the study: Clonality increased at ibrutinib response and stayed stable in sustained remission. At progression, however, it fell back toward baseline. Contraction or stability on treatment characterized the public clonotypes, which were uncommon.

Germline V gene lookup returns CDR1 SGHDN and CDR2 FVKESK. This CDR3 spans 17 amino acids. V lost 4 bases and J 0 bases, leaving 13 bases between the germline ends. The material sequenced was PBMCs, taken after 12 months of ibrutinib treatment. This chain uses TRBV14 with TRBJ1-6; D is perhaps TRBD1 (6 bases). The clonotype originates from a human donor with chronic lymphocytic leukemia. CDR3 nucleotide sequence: TGTGCCAGCAGCCTGGGGGGCGCGAGCTCCTATAATTCACCCCTCCACTTT. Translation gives CASSLGGASSYNSPLHF.